One and the same sample provided the 4 T cell receptor beta chains below, sequenced in a study of neurological immune-mediated disorders (dated by TCRdb to between 2019 and 2020). Libraries were built with 5' RACE. The sequencing machine was an Illumina HiSeq 2500. TCRdb redid the processing of the public reads, applying fastp at Q25 and MiXCR, and retained in-frame beta chains. Each record represents a unique CDR3 protein, reported with the most common genes and DNA among its rows. A total of roughly 100,000 distinct CDR3 sequences appear in this sample, approximately 10% of them only once. Jointly, the top ten make up approximately 3.3% of the sample. This specimen's time point label, per the study, means: longitudinal time-point 3. Material for sequencing was PBMCs. The origin of the receptors is a female donor with HTLV-1-associated myelopathy (HAM/TSP).

The CDR3 DNA is TGTGCCAGCAGTGTAAACAGGGTAGCTAACGGTGGCTACACCTTC. Translating gives CASSVNRVANGGYTF. The rearrangement uses TRBV12-3 or TRBV12-4 and TRBJ1-2; a weak D match, TRBD1 (6 bases). CDR3 size: 15 residues. V lost 5 bases and J 7 bases, leaving 20 bases between the germline ends.

This clonotype appeared many times. J is TRBJ2-3 and V is TRBV29-1, with D perhaps given as TRBD1 or TRBD2 (6 bases each). The ends were cut back, 3 bases at V and 1 base at J, with 14 bases in the middle. The CDR3 consists of 15 residues. CDR1 is SQVTM, CDR2 ANQGSEA, per germline. The chain's CDR3 is CSVEGGGGRTDTQYF. CDR3 DNA sequence: TGCAGCGTTGAGGGCGGAGGGGGACGCACAGATACGCAGTATTTT.

The sample holds many counts of this clonotype. The genes are TRBV4-1 and TRBJ2-1, with D unresolved. Germline loops: CDR1 MGHRA, CDR2 YSYEKL. V lost 4 bases, J lost 6 bases, and 25 bases lay in between. CDR3 length equals 18 residues. This chain's CDR3 is CASSRRLQTGDGRNEQFF. The CDR3 DNA sequence: TGCGCCAGCAGCCGCCGATTGCAGACCGGCGACGGACGCAATGAGCAGTTCTTC.

The sample holds many counts of this clonotype. This sequence joins TRBV24-1 and TRBJ2-1; 12 bases line up with TRBD2. Per germline, CDR1 KGHDR and CDR2 SFDVKD. V shed 9 bases, J shed 7 bases, and the junction held 6 bases outside the gene matches. The CDR3 runs to 14 residues. Written as DNA, the CDR3 is TGTGCCACCGCCCTAGCGGGGGGGCAGAATGAGCAGTTCTTC. Translation gives CATALAGGQNEQFF.